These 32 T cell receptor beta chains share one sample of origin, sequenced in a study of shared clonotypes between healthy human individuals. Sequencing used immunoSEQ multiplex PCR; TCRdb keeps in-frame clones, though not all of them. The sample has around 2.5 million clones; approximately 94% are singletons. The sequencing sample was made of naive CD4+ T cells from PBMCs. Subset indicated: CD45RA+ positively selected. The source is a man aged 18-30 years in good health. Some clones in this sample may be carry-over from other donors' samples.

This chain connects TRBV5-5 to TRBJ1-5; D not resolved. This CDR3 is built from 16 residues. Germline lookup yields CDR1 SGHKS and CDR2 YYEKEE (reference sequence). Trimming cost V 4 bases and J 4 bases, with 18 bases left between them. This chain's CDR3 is CASSPVWRRQNQPQHF. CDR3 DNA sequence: TGTGCCAGCAGCCCGGTTTGGAGGAGGCAAAATCAGCCCCAGCATTTT.

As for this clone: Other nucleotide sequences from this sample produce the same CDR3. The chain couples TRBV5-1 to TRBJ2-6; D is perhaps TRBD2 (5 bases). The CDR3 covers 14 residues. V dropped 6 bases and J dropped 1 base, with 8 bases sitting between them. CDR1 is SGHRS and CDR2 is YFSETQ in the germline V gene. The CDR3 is CASTPGSGANVLTF. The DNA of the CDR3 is TGCGCCAGCACTCCGGGATCTGGGGCCAACGTCCTGACTTTC. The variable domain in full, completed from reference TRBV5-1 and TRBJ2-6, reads KAGVTQTPRYLIKTRGQQVTLSCSPISGHRSVSWYQQTPGQGLQFLFEYFSETQRNKGNFPGRFSGRQFSNSRSEMNVSTLELGDSALYLCASTPGSGANVLTFGAGSRLTVL.

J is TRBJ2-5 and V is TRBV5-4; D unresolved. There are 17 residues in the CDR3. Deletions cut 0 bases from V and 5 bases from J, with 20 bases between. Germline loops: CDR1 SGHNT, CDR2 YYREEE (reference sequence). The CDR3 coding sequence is TGTGCCAGCAGCTTGGGAATATCGCAGATCCTTAGGGAGACCCAGTACTTC. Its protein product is CASSLGISQILRETQYF.

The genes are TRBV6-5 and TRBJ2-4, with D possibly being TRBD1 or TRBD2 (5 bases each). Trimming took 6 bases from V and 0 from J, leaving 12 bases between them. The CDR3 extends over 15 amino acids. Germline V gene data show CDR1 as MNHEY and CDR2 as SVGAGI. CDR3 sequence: CASRARDPAKNIQYF. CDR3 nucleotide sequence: TGTGCCAGCAGGGCCCGGGACCCAGCCAAAAACATTCAGTACTTC.

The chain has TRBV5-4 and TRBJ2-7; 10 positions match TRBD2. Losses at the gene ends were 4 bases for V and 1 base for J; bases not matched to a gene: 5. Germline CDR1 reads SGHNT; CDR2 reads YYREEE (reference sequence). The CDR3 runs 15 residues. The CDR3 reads CASSPQLAGSYEQYF. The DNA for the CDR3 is TGTGCCAGCAGCCCCCAACTAGCGGGGTCCTACGAGCAGTACTTC.

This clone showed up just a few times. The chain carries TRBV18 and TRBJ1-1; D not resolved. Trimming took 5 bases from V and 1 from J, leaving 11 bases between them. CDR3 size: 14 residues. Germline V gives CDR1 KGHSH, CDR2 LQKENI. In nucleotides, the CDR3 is TGTGCCAGCTCAAACCATATCGAGAACACTGAAGCTTTCTTT. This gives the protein CASSNHIENTEAFF.

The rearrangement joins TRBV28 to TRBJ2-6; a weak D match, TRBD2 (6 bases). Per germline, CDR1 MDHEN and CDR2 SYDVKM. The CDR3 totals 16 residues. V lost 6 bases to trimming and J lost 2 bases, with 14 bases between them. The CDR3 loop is CASSHRGSTGANVLTF. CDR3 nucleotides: TGTGCCAGCAGCCATCGGGGGAGTACTGGGGCCAACGTCCTGACTTTC.

The CDR3: CASRQLAGDWDTQYF. CDR3 sequence (DNA): TGCGCCAGCAGACAACTAGCGGGAGATTGGGATACGCAGTATTTT. The genes are TRBV5-1 and TRBJ2-3; 11 positions match TRBD2. This CDR3 spans 15 amino acids. Germline-derived CDR1 and CDR2 are SGHRS and YFSETQ. The J segment lost 6 bases and the V segment lost 5 bases, leaving 8 bases of the junction unmatched.

CDR3 amino acids: CASAPQSGINQPQHF. The CDR3 DNA sequence: TGTGCCAGCGCACCTCAGTCAGGGATTAATCAGCCCCAGCATTTT. V gene TRBV6-6 combines with J gene TRBJ1-5; D is perhaps TRBD1 (5 bases). There are 15 residues in the CDR3. The germline V gene has CDR1 MNHNY and CDR2 SVGAGI (reference sequence). V shed 8 bases and J shed 4 bases, with 18 bases lying between them.

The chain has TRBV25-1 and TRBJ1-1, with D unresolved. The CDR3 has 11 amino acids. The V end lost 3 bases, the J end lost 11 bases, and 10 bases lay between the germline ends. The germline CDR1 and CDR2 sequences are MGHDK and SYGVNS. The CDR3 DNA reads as TGTGCCAGCAGTGAGGGAATTCGGGCTTTCTTT. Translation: CASSEGIRAFF.

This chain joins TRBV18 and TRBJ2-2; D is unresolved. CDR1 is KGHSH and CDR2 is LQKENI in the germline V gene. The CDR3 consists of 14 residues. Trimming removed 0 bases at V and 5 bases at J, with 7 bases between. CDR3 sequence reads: CASSPPGQTGELFF. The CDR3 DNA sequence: TGTGCCAGCTCACCACCGGGTCAGACCGGGGAGCTGTTTTTT.

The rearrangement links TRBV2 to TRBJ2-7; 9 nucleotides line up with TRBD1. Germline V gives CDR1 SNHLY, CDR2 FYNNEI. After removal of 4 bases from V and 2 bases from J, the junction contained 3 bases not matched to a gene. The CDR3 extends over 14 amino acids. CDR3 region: CASSVDRGAYEQYF. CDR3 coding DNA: TGTGCCAGCAGTGTCGACAGGGGGGCCTACGAGCAGTACTTC.

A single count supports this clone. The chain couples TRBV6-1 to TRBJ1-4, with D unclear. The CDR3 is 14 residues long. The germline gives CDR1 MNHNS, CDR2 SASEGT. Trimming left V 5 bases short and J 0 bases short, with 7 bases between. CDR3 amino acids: CASSPSATNEKLFF. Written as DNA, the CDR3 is TGTGCCAGCAGTCCCTCGGCAACTAATGAAAAACTGTTTTTT.

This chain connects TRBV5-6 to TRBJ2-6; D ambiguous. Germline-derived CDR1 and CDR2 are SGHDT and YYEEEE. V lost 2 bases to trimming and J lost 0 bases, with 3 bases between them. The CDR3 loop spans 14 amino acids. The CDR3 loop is CASSLRSGANVLTF. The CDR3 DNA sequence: TGTGCCAGCAGCTTACGCTCTGGGGCCAACGTCCTGACTTTC. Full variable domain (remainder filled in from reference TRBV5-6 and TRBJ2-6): DAGVTQSPTHLIKTRGQQVTLRCSPKSGHDTVSWYQQALGQGPQFIFQYYEEEERQRGNFPDRFSGHQFPNYSSELNVNALLLGDSALYLCASSLRSGANVLTFGAGSRLTVL.

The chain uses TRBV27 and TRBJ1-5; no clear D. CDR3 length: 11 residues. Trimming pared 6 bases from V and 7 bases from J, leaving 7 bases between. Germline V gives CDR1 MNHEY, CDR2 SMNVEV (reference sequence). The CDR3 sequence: CASRGRQPQHF. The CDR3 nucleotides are TGTGCCAGCAGGGGAAGACAGCCCCAGCATTTT.

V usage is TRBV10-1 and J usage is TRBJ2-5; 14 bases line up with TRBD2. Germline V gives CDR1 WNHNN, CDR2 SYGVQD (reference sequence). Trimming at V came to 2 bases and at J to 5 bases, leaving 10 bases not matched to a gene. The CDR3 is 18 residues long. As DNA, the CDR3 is TGCGCCAGCAGTGAGACCCGACTAGCGGGAGGGTCCTCGGAGACCCAGTACTTC. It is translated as CASSETRLAGGSSETQYF.

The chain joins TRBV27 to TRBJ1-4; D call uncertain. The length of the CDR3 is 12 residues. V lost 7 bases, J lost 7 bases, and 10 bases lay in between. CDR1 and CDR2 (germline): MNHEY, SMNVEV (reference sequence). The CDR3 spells CASTYLSEKLFF. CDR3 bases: TGTGCCAGCACTTACTTAAGTGAAAAACTGTTTTTT.

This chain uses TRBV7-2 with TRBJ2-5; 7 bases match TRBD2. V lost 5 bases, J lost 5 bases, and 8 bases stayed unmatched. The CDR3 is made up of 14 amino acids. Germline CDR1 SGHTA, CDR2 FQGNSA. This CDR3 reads CASSVGPGGETQYF. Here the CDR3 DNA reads TGTGCCAGCAGCGTGGGACCGGGAGGCGAGACCCAGTACTTC.

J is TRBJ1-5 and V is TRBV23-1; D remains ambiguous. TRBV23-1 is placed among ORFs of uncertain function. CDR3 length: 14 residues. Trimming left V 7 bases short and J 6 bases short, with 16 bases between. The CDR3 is CASIPGRGSQPQHF. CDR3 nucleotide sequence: TGCGCCAGCATCCCTGGACGGGGAAGTCAGCCCCAGCATTTT.

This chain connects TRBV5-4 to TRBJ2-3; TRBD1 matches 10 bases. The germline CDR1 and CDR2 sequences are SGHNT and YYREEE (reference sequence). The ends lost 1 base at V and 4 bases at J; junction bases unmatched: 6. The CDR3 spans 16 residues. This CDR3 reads CASSLRDRGFADTQYF. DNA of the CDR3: TGTGCCAGCAGCTTGAGGGACAGGGGTTTTGCAGATACGCAGTATTTT.

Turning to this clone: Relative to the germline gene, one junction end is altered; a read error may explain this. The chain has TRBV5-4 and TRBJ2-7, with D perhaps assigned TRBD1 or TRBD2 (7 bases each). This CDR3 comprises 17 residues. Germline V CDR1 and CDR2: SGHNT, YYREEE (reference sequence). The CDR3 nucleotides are TGTGCCAGCAGCTTGCGGGCCAGGGGGGGCACCTCCGACGAGCAGTACTTC. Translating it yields CASSLRARGGTSDEQYF.

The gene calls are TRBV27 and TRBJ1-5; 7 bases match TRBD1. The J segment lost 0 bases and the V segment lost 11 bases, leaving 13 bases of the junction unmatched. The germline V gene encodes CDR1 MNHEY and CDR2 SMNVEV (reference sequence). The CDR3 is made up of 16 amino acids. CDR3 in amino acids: CAPRGRRIYSNQPQHF. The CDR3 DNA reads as TGTGCCCCGAGGGGGCGTCGGATTTATAGCAATCAGCCCCAGCATTTT.

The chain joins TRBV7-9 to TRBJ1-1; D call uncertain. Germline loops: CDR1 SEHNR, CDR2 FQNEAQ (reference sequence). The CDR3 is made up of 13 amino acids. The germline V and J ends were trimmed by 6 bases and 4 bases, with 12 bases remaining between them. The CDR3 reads CASRESWGTEAFF. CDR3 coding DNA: TGTGCCAGCAGGGAGAGTTGGGGCACTGAAGCTTTCTTT.

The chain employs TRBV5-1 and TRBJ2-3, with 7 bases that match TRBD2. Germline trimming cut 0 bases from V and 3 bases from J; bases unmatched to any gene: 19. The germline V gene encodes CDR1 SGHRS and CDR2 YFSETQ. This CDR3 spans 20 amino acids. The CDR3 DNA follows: TGCGCCAGCAGCTTGGGATTAGTCAGGCGTGGCGGGAGTTGGACAGATACGCAGTATTTT. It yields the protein CASSLGLVRRGGSWTDTQYF.

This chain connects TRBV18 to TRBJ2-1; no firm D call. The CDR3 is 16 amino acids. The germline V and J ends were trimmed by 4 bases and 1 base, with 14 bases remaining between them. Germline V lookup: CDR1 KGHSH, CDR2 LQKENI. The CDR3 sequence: CASSQPGVWSYNEQFF. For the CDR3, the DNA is TGTGCCAGCTCACAACCAGGAGTATGGTCCTACAATGAGCAGTTCTTC.

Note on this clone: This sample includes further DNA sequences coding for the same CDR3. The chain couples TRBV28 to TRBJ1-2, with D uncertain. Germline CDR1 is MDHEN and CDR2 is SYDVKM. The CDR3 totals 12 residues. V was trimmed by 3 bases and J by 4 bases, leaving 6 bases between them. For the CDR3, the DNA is TGTGCCAGCAGTTTGCTCCCCTATGGCTACACCTTC. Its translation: CASSLLPYGYTF.

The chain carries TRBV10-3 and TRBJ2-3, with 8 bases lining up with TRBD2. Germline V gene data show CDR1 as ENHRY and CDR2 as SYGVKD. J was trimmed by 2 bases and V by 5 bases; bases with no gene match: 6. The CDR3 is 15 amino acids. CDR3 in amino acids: CAISQTSAHTDTQYF. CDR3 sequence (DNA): TGTGCCATCAGTCAGACTAGCGCCCACACAGATACGCAGTATTTT.

As DNA, the CDR3 is TGTGCCAGCGGAGCCGCGTTGGGGAGAGCAGATACGCAGTATTTT. This sequence encodes CASGAALGRADTQYF. The chain carries TRBV2 and TRBJ2-3, with D perhaps matching TRBD2 (5 bases). CDR3 length equals 15 residues. Germline lookup yields CDR1 SNHLY and CDR2 FYNNEI. V lost 8 bases and J lost 4, with 19 bases in between.

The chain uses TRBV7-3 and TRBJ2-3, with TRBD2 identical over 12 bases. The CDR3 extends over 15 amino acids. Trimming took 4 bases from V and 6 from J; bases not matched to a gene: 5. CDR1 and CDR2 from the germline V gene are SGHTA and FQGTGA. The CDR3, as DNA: TGTGCCAGCAGCTCGACTAGCGGGAGCCCCGATACGCAGTATTTT. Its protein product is CASSSTSGSPDTQYF.

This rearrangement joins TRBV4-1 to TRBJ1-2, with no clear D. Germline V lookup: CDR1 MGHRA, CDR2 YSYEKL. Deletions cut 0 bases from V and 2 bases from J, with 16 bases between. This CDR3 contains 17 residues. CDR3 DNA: TGCGCCAGCAGCCAAGACATCGCAGGTTCCGGGAACTATGGCTACACCTTC. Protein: CASSQDIAGSGNYGYTF.

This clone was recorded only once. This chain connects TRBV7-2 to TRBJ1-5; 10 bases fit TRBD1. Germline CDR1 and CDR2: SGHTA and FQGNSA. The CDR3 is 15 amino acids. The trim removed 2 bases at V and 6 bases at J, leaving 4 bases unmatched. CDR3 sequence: CASSLQTGGGQPQHF. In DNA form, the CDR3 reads TGTGCCAGCAGCTTACAGACAGGGGGCGGTCAGCCCCAGCATTTT.

This chain's CDR3 is CAWRINRGKDHSGNTIYF. CDR3 bases: TGTGCCTGGAGAATCAACAGGGGGAAGGACCACTCTGGAAACACCATATATTTT. V gene TRBV30 combines with J gene TRBJ1-3; 8 bases are shared with TRBD1. V shed 3 bases and J 0 bases; nucleotides not matched to a gene: 13. Germline assignment: CDR1 GTSNPN and CDR2 SVGIG (reference sequence). This CDR3 has 18 amino acids.